Ten or more counts support the clone carrying this TCR beta chain. What it binds is not known. From the 5' RACE reads, TCRdb called clonotypes with MiXCR, one entry per CDR3 protein. In the table there are roughly 690,000 distinct CDR3 sequences, 21% of which are singletons. The record originates from a study of identical twins. Study results and caveats: Within twin pairs, the out-of-frame alpha sequences they shared showed excess low generation probability. Twins showed weaker excess sharing in their beta out-of-frame sequences.

The CDR3 totals 13 residues. V lost 1 base and J lost 12; bases outside the gene matches: 8. The germline V gene encodes CDR1 LGHDT and CDR2 YNNKEL (reference sequence). These data were also reused for a study on T cells expressing NK-cell markers.

This clonotype was obtained from a woman aged 18-30 years in good health. The gene calls are TRBV3-1 and TRBJ2-7, with 8 bases identical to TRBD1. Sequencing was done on a sample of PBMCs. The CDR3 region is CASSQGGQGGRYF. The CDR3 DNA reads as TGTGCCAGCAGCCAAGGAGGACAGGGAGGAAGGTACTTC.